Following are 18 T cell receptor beta chains from one sample sequenced in a study of cytomegalovirus exposure and HLA in healthy donors. The protocol was immunoSEQ multiplex PCR, while the TCRdb copy is restricted to in-frame clones and leaves out a portion. The sample records 200,000 to 250,000 clones, approximately 88% being singletons. The sequenced material came from PBMCs. The receptor source for this set is a woman in her thirties in good health and CMV-seropositive.

The chain carries TRBV27 and TRBJ2-2; 7 bases map to TRBD2. The CDR3 loop spans 14 amino acids. Trimming took 8 bases from V and 4 from J; bases not matched to a gene: 7. CDR1 is MNHEY and CDR2 is SMNVEV in the germline V gene (reference sequence). CDR3 in DNA: TGTGCCAGCCGCTGGGGAGGGTCCACCGGGGAGCTGTTTTTT. It is translated as CASRWGGSTGELFF.

V gene TRBV4-3 combines with J gene TRBJ1-1; D not certain. The germline V gene encodes CDR1 LGHNA and CDR2 YSLEER. This CDR3 is 14 amino acids long. Deletions cut 4 bases from V and 6 bases from J, with 15 bases between. The CDR3 DNA is TGCGCCAGCAGCCCCGTGAGTGAAGGCGCTGAAGCTTTCTTT. Protein sequence: CASSPVSEGAEAFF.

The rearrangement links TRBV14 to TRBJ2-1; D is undetermined. This CDR3 has 16 residues. Trimming took 4 bases from V and 4 from J, leaving 17 bases between them. Germline V gene lookup returns CDR1 SGHDN and CDR2 FVKESK. The CDR3 is CASSPTDAELYNEQFF. CDR3 coding DNA: TGTGCCAGCAGCCCGACGGACGCAGAACTTTACAATGAGCAGTTCTTC.

The gene calls are TRBV30 and TRBJ1-2; 8 nucleotides align to TRBD1. From germline, CDR1 is GTSNPN and CDR2 SVGIG (reference sequence). V shed 1 base and J 3 bases; nucleotides not matched to a gene: 7. CDR3 size: 15 residues. The DNA of the CDR3 is TGTGCCTGGAGTGGAGCAGGGGGCCCTTACTATGGCTACACCTTC. This translates into CAWSGAGGPYYGYTF. Full variable domain (missing parts from reference TRBV30 and TRBJ1-2): SQTIHQWPATLVQPVGSPLSLECTVEGTSNPNLYWYRQAAGRGLQLLFYSVGIGQISSEVPQNLSASRPQDRQFILSSKKLLLSDSGFYLCAWSGAGGPYYGYTFGSGTRLTVV.

This clone was seen more than once but under ten times. The chain is built from TRBV29-1 and TRBJ1-2; tentatively, D is TRBD1 (6 bases). The V end lost 7 bases, the J end lost 8 bases, and 17 bases lay between the germline ends. Germline V gene lookup returns CDR1 SQVTM and CDR2 ANQGSEA. The length of the CDR3 is 12 residues. The CDR3 coding sequence is TGCAGCGCAACAAACAGGGTTGGGGGCTACACCTTC. Translated, it gives CSATNRVGGYTF.

This chain uses TRBV4-1 with TRBJ2-7, with D unresolved. Germline CDR1 reads MGHRA; CDR2 reads YSYEKL. V was trimmed by 5 bases and J by 0 bases, leaving 11 bases between them. The CDR3 extends over 14 amino acids. CDR3 DNA sequence: TGCGCCAGCAGCTCGCCGGGCAGCTCCTACGAGCAGTACTTC. This translates into CASSSPGSSYEQYF.

This clone was counted a single time. The V and J genes are TRBV11-2 and TRBJ1-1; unclear D gene. This CDR3 is built from 12 residues. Trimming pared 5 bases from V and 4 bases from J, leaving 8 bases between. Germline V gives CDR1 SGHAT, CDR2 FQNNGV. Written as DNA, the CDR3 is TGTGCCAGCAGCCTTTATGGCACTGAAGCTTTCTTT. It is translated as CASSLYGTEAFF.

The CDR3 region has the DNA TGTGCCAGCAGCATGACAGGGAACTCCTACGAGCAGTACTTC. Translating it yields CASSMTGNSYEQYF. The rearrangement links TRBV7-8 to TRBJ2-7, with TRBD1 identical over 7 bases. Germline loops: CDR1 SGHVS, CDR2 FQNEAQ. The CDR3 length is 14 residues. Trimming at V came to 5 bases and at J to 0 bases, leaving 4 bases not matched to a gene.

CDR3 sequence (DNA): TGTGCCAGCAGTTTAAATCAGGGGAACACTGAAGCTTTCTTT. Residues: CASSLNQGNTEAFF. The V gene is TRBV27, the J gene TRBJ1-1, with D possibly matching TRBD1 (5 bases). This CDR3 contains 14 residues. CDR1 is MNHEY, CDR2 SMNVEV, per germline (reference sequence). The ends were cut back, 2 bases at V and 1 base at J, with 8 bases in the middle.

The CDR3 spells CASSPSTSGSYEQYF. The CDR3 coding sequence is TGCGCCAGCAGCCCCAGTACTAGCGGTTCCTACGAGCAGTACTTC. This chain connects TRBV4-1 to TRBJ2-7; TRBD2 aligns across 8 bases. The CDR3 spans 15 residues. Per germline, CDR1 MGHRA and CDR2 YSYEKL. With 4 bases clipped from V and 1 base from J, the junction kept 6 bases outside the gene matches.

The V call is TRBV6-1, the J call TRBJ1-2, with D perhaps matching TRBD1 (5 bases). The CDR3 is 15 amino acids. V shed 5 bases and J shed 2 bases, with 15 bases lying between them. Germline assignment: CDR1 MNHNS and CDR2 SASEGT. CDR3 loop: CASSRDLRSNYGYTF. The CDR3 coding sequence is TGTGCCAGCAGTAGGGACCTAAGGTCAAACTATGGCTACACCTTC.

The CDR3, as DNA: TGTGCCAGCGGCCTTGGGCGGAAGAACACTGAAGCTTTCTTT. It encodes CASGLGRKNTEAFF. The rearrangement joins TRBV6-5 to TRBJ1-1; D is unresolved. The CDR3 has 14 amino acids. The ends were cut back, 8 bases at V and 1 base at J, with 14 bases in the middle. Looked up from germline, CDR1 is MNHEY and CDR2 is SVGAGI.

This chain joins TRBV30 and TRBJ2-7, with a weak D call TRBD2 (5 bases). The CDR3 spans 15 residues. Trimming removed 0 bases from V and 1 base from J, with 13 bases in between. Germline V CDR1 and CDR2: GTSNPN, SVGIG (reference sequence). This CDR3 reads CAWSVGRPKSYEQYF. DNA for the CDR3: TGTGCCTGGAGTGTAGGGAGACCTAAGTCCTACGAGCAGTACTTC.

The chain links TRBV29-1 to TRBJ2-1; 7 nucleotides agree with TRBD2. In germline, CDR1 is SQVTM, CDR2 ANQGSEA. This CDR3 is 13 amino acids long. V gave up 6 bases and J gave up 7 bases; unmatched junction bases: 9. For the CDR3, the DNA is TGCAGCGTCGGGAGGCCGGGTAAGAATGAGCAGTTCTTC. It translates to CSVGRPGKNEQFF.

The chain combines TRBV7-2 with TRBJ2-1, with a possible D match to TRBD2 (5 bases). The CDR3 contains 12 residues. V was trimmed by 3 bases and J by 9 bases, leaving 9 bases between them. The V gene's germline CDR1 is SGHTA and CDR2 FQGNSA. Here the CDR3 reads CASSLGRAEQFF. The CDR3 DNA is TGTGCCAGCAGCTTGGGGAGAGCTGAGCAGTTCTTC.

This chain links TRBV2 with TRBJ1-5; no reliable D call. The germline V gene has CDR1 SNHLY and CDR2 FYNNEI. The CDR3 spans 13 residues. With 8 bases removed from V and 8 bases from J, the gap between germline ends came to 16 bases. CDR3 bases: TGTGCCAGCGGGTGGAAGTCAATCGAGCCCCAGCATTTT. It specifies CASGWKSIEPQHF.

The chain carries TRBV30 and TRBJ1-3; D gene uncertain. Germline lookup yields CDR1 GTSNPN and CDR2 SVGIG (reference sequence). CDR3 length: 15 amino acids. V lost 2 bases to trimming and J lost 0 bases, with 11 bases between them. CDR3 DNA: TGTGCCTGGAGTAAAGGACGGAGCTCTGGAAACACCATATATTTT. It yields the protein CAWSKGRSSGNTIYF.

The chain uses TRBV30 and TRBJ2-2; D unclear. V gave up 0 bases and J gave up 6 bases, with 8 bases separating them. Per germline, CDR1 GTSNPN and CDR2 SVGIG (reference sequence). The CDR3 consists of 13 residues. Written as DNA, the CDR3 is TGTGCCTGGAGTGTATGGGGTCCCGGGGAGCTGTTTTTT. It yields the protein CAWSVWGPGELFF.